Following are 6 T cell receptor beta chains from one sample sequenced in a study of blood T cells in healthy people across ages (dated by TCRdb to about 2015). Receptors were amplified or captured by 5' RACE. Sequenced using an Illumina HiSeq 2500. The second PCR ran for roughly 7 to 11 cycles and used a J-beta primer mix along with a sample-barcoded 5' primer. The raw public reads went through TCRdb reprocessing: fastp at Q25, MiXCR clone calling, in-frame beta chains kept. Here each entry gathers all rows of one CDR3 protein and keeps the most common genes and DNA. Counted in this sample were about 1,400,000 distinct CDR3 sequences; around 59% of them appeared once. In total, the top ten clones hold over 5% of the sample. Specimen: blood. The receptors were sampled from a man in his late teens or twenties in good health.

This clonotype was counted a few times. The rearrangement links TRBV6-6 to TRBJ1-6, with a weak D call TRBD1 (5 bases). The CDR3 contains 13 residues. V lost 4 bases and J 11 bases, leaving 12 bases between the germline ends. The germline V gene has CDR1 MNHNY and CDR2 SVGAGI (reference sequence). The CDR3 nucleotides are TGTGCCAGCAGTTCGGGGCCGGGAACACCCCTCCACTTT. It is translated as CASSSGPGTPLHF.

This clonotype was seen only a few times. The genes are TRBV4-2 and TRBJ1-5; 11 positions agree with TRBD1. The CDR3 is 15 amino acids. Germline loops: CDR1 LGHNA, CDR2 YNFKEQ. The ends lost 4 bases at V and 6 bases at J; junction bases unmatched: 5. The CDR3 region has the DNA TGTGCCAGCAGCCCCGGACAGGGGGCGGTTCAGCCCCAGCATTTT. Its protein is CASSPGQGAVQPQHF.

The genes are TRBV7-2 and TRBJ2-1, with D unresolved. The germline CDR1 and CDR2 sequences are SGHTA and FQGNSA. Trimming shortened V by 6 bases and J by 10 bases, and 4 bases separated the two germline ends. The CDR3 extends over 9 amino acids. The CDR3 DNA sequence: TGTGCCAGCAGACTGGAGCAGTTCTTC. The encoded protein is CASRLEQFF.

This clonotype showed up just once. The rearrangement links TRBV2 to TRBJ2-5; the D is unclear. In germline, CDR1 is SNHLY, CDR2 FYNNEI. This CDR3 is built from 15 residues. Trimming removed 2 bases at V and 7 bases at J, with 17 bases between. In DNA, the CDR3 is TGTGCCAGCAGTGAATCTGCCCTCCTGGGTGTGACCCAGTACTTC. It codes for CASSESALLGVTQYF.

This chain uses TRBV6-5 with TRBJ1-1; D ambiguous. In germline, CDR1 is MNHEY, CDR2 SVGAGI. The CDR3 loop spans 9 amino acids. V gave up 6 bases and J gave up 11 bases, with 7 bases separating them. The CDR3 loop reads CASSFGAFF. CDR3 nucleotides: TGTGCCAGCAGCTTTGGGGCTTTCTTT.

The J gene is TRBJ2-7, the V gene TRBV2; 11 bases line up with TRBD1. The CDR3 spans 14 residues. CDR1 is SNHLY, CDR2 FYNNEI, per germline. J gave up 6 bases and V 10 bases, and 11 bases lay outside the gene matches. The CDR3 bases are TGTGCCAACCAAGGGACAGGGGGATTTGGCGAGCAGTACTTC. Amino acid sequence: CANQGTGGFGEQYF.